The 27 T cell receptor beta chains listed next were all sequenced from one sample in a study of T cell responses to AZD1222 COVID-19 vaccine. Sequencing was performed with immunoSEQ multiplex PCR; in TCRdb, only in-frame clones are kept and a portion is missing. The repertoire consists of fewer than 150,000 clones, with 90% to 95% occurring once and the leading ten covering around 7.1%. The starting material was peripheral blood, obtained 28 days after the second AZD1222 dose. Receptor source: an adult who received the AZD1222 COVID-19 vaccine.

This clone has only one observation. V usage is TRBV3-1 (or the pseudogene TRBV3-2) and J usage is TRBJ1-4, with D unresolved. V was shortened by 6 bases and J by 6 bases, with 11 bases between the two germline ends. The CDR3 sequence is 13 residues long. Per germline, CDR1 LGHDT and CDR2 YNNKEL (reference sequence). CDR3 in DNA: TGTGCCAGCAGTACGGCCGATGATGAAAAACTGTTTTTT. Translated: CASSTADDEKLFF.

The chain is built from TRBV3-1 (or the pseudogene TRBV3-2) and TRBJ1-5; no clear D gene. The CDR3 has 17 residues. Trimming cost V 0 bases and J 5 bases, with 17 bases left between them. CDR1 is LGHDT, CDR2 YNNKEL, per germline (reference sequence). CDR3 nucleotide sequence: TGTGCCAGCAGCCAAGACCCTATGGGCTGGGGAGATCAGCCCCAGCATTTT. Translating gives CASSQDPMGWGDQPQHF.

This rearrangement joins TRBV7-8 to TRBJ1-2; no definite D call. V lost 5 bases and J 8 bases, leaving 18 bases between the germline ends. Germline loops: CDR1 SGHVS, CDR2 FQNEAQ. The CDR3 totals 14 residues. The CDR3 coding sequence is TGTGCCAGCAGCCTATCAACGGTTGAGTACGGCTACACCTTC. Protein: CASSLSTVEYGYTF.

This clone was found a few times. Here the CDR3 DNA reads TGTGCCAGCAGTAGTTACTATGGCTACACCTTC. Protein: CASSSYYGYTF. The chain employs TRBV2 and TRBJ1-2; D gene unclear. The ends were cut back, 5 bases at V and 3 bases at J, with 4 bases in the middle. The CDR3 runs to 11 residues. Germline V gene sequence: CDR1 SNHLY, CDR2 FYNNEI.

This CDR3 is CASSLAGSSLAYGYTF. The CDR3 DNA reads TGTGCCAGCAGCTTAGCCGGCAGTTCCCTTGCCTATGGCTACACCTTC. The rearrangement uses TRBV7-8 and TRBJ1-2, with D uncertain. Trimming pared 0 bases from V and 4 bases from J, leaving 15 bases between. This CDR3 is 16 amino acids long. The V gene's germline CDR1 is SGHVS and CDR2 FQNEAQ.

This clone has just one count. This chain links TRBV20-1 with TRBJ2-5; either TRBD1 or TRBD2 may fit D (6 bases each). CDR3 size: 13 residues. Germline V gene data show CDR1 as DFQATT and CDR2 as SNEGSKA (reference sequence). V lost 3 bases and J lost 5, with 13 bases in between. The CDR3 here is CSASTGAGETQYF. CDR3 nucleotide sequence: TGCAGTGCTAGTACGGGGGCCGGGGAGACCCAGTACTTC.

The chain links TRBV27 to TRBJ1-1; D gene unclear. V was pared by 2 bases and J by 4 bases, with 8 bases between. The CDR3 spans 13 residues. The germline V gene encodes CDR1 MNHEY and CDR2 SMNVEV (reference sequence). CDR3 nucleotides: TGTGCCAGCAGTTTAAGGGTTAGCACTGAAGCTTTCTTT. Protein product: CASSLRVSTEAFF.

This clone has a single count. The chain combines TRBV6-5 with TRBJ1-1; D is undetermined. Germline CDR1 and CDR2: MNHEY and SVGAGI. This CDR3 spans 13 amino acids. V lost 8 bases to trimming and J lost 1 base, with 11 bases between them. In DNA form, the CDR3 reads TGTGCCAGCGGACTCACGAGGAACACTGAAGCTTTCTTT. Protein sequence: CASGLTRNTEAFF.

The chain joins TRBV12-5 to TRBJ1-2; weak D call: TRBD1 (5 bases). V was trimmed by 6 bases and J by 8 bases, leaving 13 bases between them. CDR3 length: 12 amino acids. The V gene's germline CDR1 is LGHNT and CDR2 FRNRAP. CDR3 in amino acids: CASGPFRGGYTF. DNA for the CDR3: TGTGCTAGTGGCCCCTTCCGGGGGGGCTACACCTTC.

V usage is TRBV6-5 and J usage is TRBJ1-3; D gene unclear. Germline CDR1 MNHEY, CDR2 SVGAGI. V was shortened by 0 bases and J by 2 bases, with 11 bases between the two germline ends. The CDR3 loop spans 16 amino acids. CDR3 DNA: TGTGCCAGCAGTTACTCGACAAGTCAGGCTGGAAACACCATATATTTT. This sequence encodes CASSYSTSQAGNTIYF.

The V and J genes are TRBV11-2 and TRBJ2-7; 8 bases fit TRBD1. The CDR3 loop spans 15 amino acids. The ends lost 7 bases at V and 4 bases at J; junction bases unmatched: 12. Looked up from germline, CDR1 is SGHAT and CDR2 is FQNNGV. CDR3 nucleotide sequence: TGTGCCAGCACCCCTGGAGGTTACAGGGGGTACGAGCAGTACTTC. It yields the protein CASTPGGYRGYEQYF.

The rearrangement joins TRBV7-8 to TRBJ2-5; 8 bases align to TRBD2. Trimming removed 1 base from V and 2 bases from J; junction bases left unmatched: 6. Germline CDR1 reads SGHVS; CDR2 reads FQNEAQ. The CDR3 is made up of 16 amino acids. CDR3 region: CASSLDHASGQETQYF. The DNA of the CDR3 is TGTGCCAGCAGCTTAGATCACGCTAGCGGGCAAGAGACCCAGTACTTC. Full variable domain (missing parts from reference TRBV7-8 and TRBJ2-5): GAGVSQSPRYKVAKRGQDVALRCDPISGHVSLFWYQQALGQGPEFLTYFQNEAQLDKSGLPSDRFFAERPEGSVSTLKIQRTQQEDSAVYLCASSLDHASGQETQYFGPGTRLLVL.

The chain combines TRBV9 with TRBJ1-4, with TRBD1 identical over 7 bases. V was clipped by 5 bases and J by 8 bases; unmatched bases: 9. CDR3 size: 14 residues. Germline lookup yields CDR1 SGDLS and CDR2 YYNGEE. The CDR3 protein is CASSPDGGGEKLFF. DNA of the CDR3: TGTGCCAGCAGTCCAGACGGAGGGGGCGAAAAACTGTTTTTT.

This clone was observed once. The chain joins TRBV9 to TRBJ1-2, with unresolved D. Looked up from germline, CDR1 is SGDLS and CDR2 is YYNGEE. This CDR3 region has 15 residues. With 4 bases removed from V and 2 bases from J, the gap between germline ends came to 15 bases. CDR3 region: CASSPTLGRNYGYTF. CDR3 coding DNA: TGTGCCAGCAGCCCGACCTTGGGGAGGAACTATGGCTACACCTTC.

This clone was seen a single time. The chain recombines TRBV4-1 with TRBJ1-2; weak D call: TRBD1 (5 bases). This CDR3 has 16 residues. The V gene lost 4 bases and the J gene lost 2 bases, with 17 bases spanning the gap. The germline gives CDR1 MGHRA, CDR2 YSYEKL. This chain's CDR3 is CASSPGRGRVNYGYTF. In nucleotides, the CDR3 is TGCGCCAGCAGCCCCGGGAGGGGCAGGGTGAACTATGGCTACACCTTC.

The chain joins TRBV5-4 to TRBJ1-1; D gene uncertain. The ends were cut back, 4 bases at V and 0 bases at J, with 10 bases in the middle. CDR1 SGHNT and CDR2 YYREEE come from the germline V gene (reference sequence). CDR3 length: 14 residues. The CDR3 region is CASSLIQMNTEAFF. The CDR3, as DNA: TGTGCCAGCAGCCTCATCCAGATGAACACTGAAGCTTTCTTT.

The chain carries TRBV11-2 and TRBJ2-3; D is tentatively TRBD1 or TRBD2 (5 bases each). The ends were cut back, 5 bases at V and 6 bases at J, with 15 bases in the middle. This CDR3 contains 14 residues. Germline-derived CDR1 and CDR2 are SGHAT and FQNNGV. The CDR3 DNA is TGTGCCAGCAGCCCCGCCGGGACGAAGGATACGCAGTATTTT. Its translation is CASSPAGTKDTQYF.

In nucleotides, the CDR3 is TGTGCCAGCAGCTTAGTGGGATCTAGCGGGGGGGCCCCTACGCAGTATTTT. Its protein is CASSLVGSSGGAPTQYF. The chain couples TRBV7-8 to TRBJ2-3; the match to TRBD2 covers 12 bases. The CDR3 contains 17 residues. J lost 8 bases, V lost 1 base, and 10 bases had no gene match. Germline loops: CDR1 SGHVS, CDR2 FQNEAQ.

The sample holds a few counts of this clone. V and J are TRBV6-5 and TRBJ2-7; D unclear. Germline V lookup: CDR1 MNHEY, CDR2 SVGAGI. CDR3 length equals 12 residues. V was clipped by 2 bases and J by 5 bases, with 7 bases between them. CDR3: CASSYLLNEQYF. CDR3 DNA: TGTGCCAGCAGTTACCTATTGAACGAGCAGTACTTC.

This clone appeared a few times. The CDR3, as DNA: TGTGCCAGCAGTCGGGACTCTAGCAATCAGCCCCAGCATTTT. This sequence encodes CASSRDSSNQPQHF. V is TRBV6-5 and J is TRBJ1-5; D is possibly TRBD1 (5 bases). CDR1 and CDR2 (germline): MNHEY, SVGAGI. Trimming left V 5 bases short and J 0 bases short, with 8 bases between. CDR3 length: 14 amino acids.

This chain connects TRBV9 to TRBJ1-1; no reliable D call. This CDR3 has 13 residues. Trimming stripped 3 bases from V and 5 bases from J, with 11 bases between. Looked up from germline, CDR1 is SGDLS and CDR2 is YYNGEE. The CDR3 DNA follows: TGTGCCAGCAGCGACGAAGTAGGGACTGAAGCTTTCTTT. Translation: CASSDEVGTEAFF.

The V and J genes are TRBV27 and TRBJ1-2, with no clear D. Germline V CDR1 and CDR2: MNHEY, SMNVEV (reference sequence). The CDR3 loop spans 13 amino acids. V was cut by 1 base and J by 4 bases, with 7 bases left in between. The CDR3 region is CASSLFGSYGYTF. In DNA form, the CDR3 reads TGTGCCAGCAGTTTATTCGGAAGCTATGGCTACACCTTC.

V is TRBV12-3 or TRBV12-4 and J is TRBJ2-7; D is undetermined. This CDR3 is 13 amino acids long. The V end was cut by 3 bases, the J end by 4 bases, with 10 bases between. As DNA, the CDR3 is TGTGCCAGCAGTTTCGGCCGAAGGTACGAGCAGTACTTC. Amino acid sequence: CASSFGRRYEQYF.

The rearrangement uses TRBV9 and TRBJ1-5; a weak D match, TRBD1 (5 bases). Trimming took 4 bases from V and 5 from J, leaving 13 bases between them. This CDR3 region has 14 residues. In germline, CDR1 is SGDLS, CDR2 YYNGEE. The CDR3 DNA follows: TGTGCCAGCAGCCGGGACCTCTCAGATCAGCCCCAGCATTTT. This encodes CASSRDLSDQPQHF.

This chain uses TRBV7-3 with TRBJ2-7; TRBD2 matches 7 bases. The CDR3 totals 14 residues. Germline V gene lookup returns CDR1 SGHTA and CDR2 FQGTGA. After removal of 5 bases from V and 1 base from J, the junction contained 5 bases not matched to a gene. CDR3 in DNA: TGTGCCAGCAGCCCAGGGCGGGGGTCCTACGAGCAGTACTTC. Translation: CASSPGRGSYEQYF.

This chain links TRBV7-9 with TRBJ1-1; no reliable D call. The CDR3 length is 14 residues. Between the trimmed V and J ends, which lost 1 base and 4 bases, there was a span of 10 bases. Per the germline V gene, CDR1 is SEHNR and CDR2 is FQNEAQ (reference sequence). CDR3 loop: CASSLGGPGTEAFF. CDR3 sequence (DNA): TGTGCCAGCAGCTTAGGAGGGCCTGGCACTGAAGCTTTCTTT.

The rearrangement joins TRBV9 to TRBJ1-1; the D gene is possibly TRBD1 (5 bases). The CDR3 sequence is 15 residues long. Trimming took off 0 bases at V and 2 bases at J, with 11 bases between the two ends. Germline V gives CDR1 SGDLS, CDR2 YYNGEE. The CDR3 here is CASSVGQGINTEAFF. In nucleotides, the CDR3 is TGTGCCAGCAGCGTAGGTCAGGGAATCAACACTGAAGCTTTCTTT. The full variable domain, rest sourced from reference TRBV9 and TRBJ1-1, is DSGVTQTPKHLITATGQRVTLRCSPRSGDLSVYWYQQSLDQGLQFLIQYYNGEERAKGNILERFSAQQFPDLHSELNLSSLELGDSALYFCASSVGQGINTEAFFGQGTRLTVV.